Following are 21 T cell receptor beta chains from one sample sequenced in a study of blood T cells in healthy people across ages. The authors ran a second PCR of about 6 to 11 cycles using a sample-barcoded 5' primer and a J-beta primer mix. TCRdb re-derived calls from the 5' RACE reads in MiXCR, one entry per CDR3 protein. The table lists around 1,500,000 distinct CDR3 sequences, roughly 45% of them singletons. The material sequenced was blood. Every receptor here comes from a woman between 18 and 29 years old in good health.

The gene calls are TRBV3-1 and TRBJ2-1; 8 nucleotides agree with TRBD1. Trimming cost V 4 bases and J 7 bases; bases outside gene matches: 9. The CDR3 has 15 residues. CDR1 and CDR2 from the germline V gene are LGHDT and YNNKEL (reference sequence). The CDR3 nucleotides are TGTGCCAGCAGCCCGTTCGGACAGGGAGGAAATGAGCAGTTCTTC. This codes for CASSPFGQGGNEQFF.

This clonotype was recorded many times. The chain recombines TRBV2 with TRBJ2-7; 11 bases line up with TRBD2. Germline V lookup: CDR1 SNHLY, CDR2 FYNNEI. This CDR3 comprises 14 residues. V was pared by 10 bases and J by 2 bases, with 7 bases of the junction left unmatched. Here the CDR3 DNA reads TGTGCCAACCAGACTAGCGGGACCCCCTACGAGCAGTACTTC. Translating it yields CANQTSGTPYEQYF.

This clonotype was detected ten times or more. The gene calls are TRBV27 and TRBJ1-2; the match to TRBD1 covers 8 bases. The germline V gene has CDR1 MNHEY and CDR2 SMNVEV (reference sequence). The CDR3 extends over 13 amino acids. J was trimmed by 5 bases and V by 2 bases; bases with no gene match: 1. In DNA form, the CDR3 reads TGTGCCAGCAGTTTAACAGGGGGGTATGGCTACACCTTC. This codes for CASSLTGGYGYTF.

This chain connects TRBV28 to TRBJ2-1; tentatively, D is TRBD1 or TRBD2 (6 bases each). The CDR3 covers 15 residues. Germline V gives CDR1 MDHEN, CDR2 SYDVKM. V was pared by 8 bases and J by 5 bases, with 19 bases between. In nucleotides, the CDR3 is TGTGCCAGCGGAACCCGCCCGGAGGGGGACAATGAGCAGTTCTTC. This sequence encodes CASGTRPEGDNEQFF.

For this clonotype: Just one base apart from a much larger clone, this may be a read error. The chain couples TRBV7-2 to TRBJ2-7, with D hard to call. With 1 base removed from V and 3 bases from J, the gap between germline ends came to 10 bases. In germline, CDR1 is SGHTA, CDR2 FQGNSA. This CDR3 is built from 14 residues. CDR3 DNA: TGTGCCAGCAGCTTAGTCGTGGAATACTACGAGCAGTACTTC. Its translation: CASSLVVEYYEQYF.

This clonotype appeared a few times. J is TRBJ2-7 and V is TRBV7-2; 10 bases are shared with TRBD2. Germline V gene sequence: CDR1 SGHTA, CDR2 FQGNSA. The CDR3 consists of 13 residues. V was pared by 3 bases and J by 7 bases, with 3 bases of the junction left unmatched. CDR3 protein: CASSFTSGTEQYF. CDR3 nucleotides: TGTGCCAGCAGCTTCACTAGCGGGACAGAGCAGTACTTC.

In this sample, this clonotype turned up a few times. The rearrangement joins TRBV20-1 to TRBJ2-3; 7 bases are shared with TRBD1. The V gene's germline CDR1 is DFQATT and CDR2 SNEGSKA (reference sequence). The junction had 5 bases not matched to a gene; V was cut back by 1 base and J by 4 bases. This CDR3 contains 14 residues. The CDR3 loop reads CSARVGGTADTQYF. CDR3 coding DNA: TGCAGTGCTAGAGTAGGGGGCACCGCAGATACGCAGTATTTT.

This clonotype has only a few counts. It may be a read error: a sequence one base away is much more abundant. The chain combines TRBV6-5 with TRBJ2-1; D is ambiguous. Germline CDR1 MNHEY, CDR2 SVGAGI. V was clipped by 6 bases and J by 5 bases, with 8 bases between them. The CDR3 sequence is 12 residues long. The chain's CDR3 is CASSFSHNEQFF. CDR3 in DNA: TGTGCCAGCAGCTTTTCCCACAATGAGCAGTTCTTC.

The chain uses TRBV6-2 or TRBV6-3 and TRBJ1-2; TRBD1 is a possible D gene (5 bases). This CDR3 is 15 amino acids long. V lost 0 bases and J 4 bases, leaving 12 bases between the germline ends. Per the germline V gene, CDR1 is MNHEY and CDR2 is SVGEGT. For the CDR3, the DNA is TGTGCCAGCAGTTACTCGTGGGGGATCGGCTATGGCTACACCTTC. It encodes CASSYSWGIGYGYTF.

This chain joins TRBV7-9 and TRBJ1-1; D possibly corresponds to TRBD1 (5 bases). Per germline, CDR1 SEHNR and CDR2 FQNEAQ (reference sequence). Trimming took 6 bases from V and 3 from J, leaving 17 bases between them. There are 15 residues in the CDR3. For the CDR3, the DNA is TGTGCCAGCAGTCCAGGGATAGGGCTGGACACTGAAGCTTTCTTT. Protein sequence: CASSPGIGLDTEAFF.

This chain uses TRBV5-1 with TRBJ1-6; the match to TRBD1 covers 7 bases. V shed 4 bases and J 10 bases; nucleotides not matched to a gene: 11. This CDR3 region has 15 residues. Germline CDR1 and CDR2: SGHRS and YFSETQ. CDR3 region: CASSAAGGSGSPLHF. As DNA, the CDR3 is TGCGCCAGCAGCGCCGCAGGGGGGTCAGGATCACCCCTCCACTTT. Variable domain in full (rest from reference TRBV5-1 and TRBJ1-6): KAGVTQTPRYLIKTRGQQVTLSCSPISGHRSVSWYQQTPGQGLQFLFEYFSETQRNKGNFPGRFSGRQFSNSRSEMNVSTLELGDSALYLCASSAAGGSGSPLHFGNGTRLTVT.

The chain links TRBV6-6 to TRBJ2-3, with 11 bases matching TRBD2. The V segment lost 6 bases and the J segment 4 bases; nucleotides outside the gene matches: 6. This CDR3 spans 15 amino acids. CDR1 and CDR2 (germline): MNHNY, SVGAGI (reference sequence). DNA for the CDR3: TGTGCCAGCAGCCATACTAGCGGGAGTGCAGATACGCAGTATTTT. Translation gives CASSHTSGSADTQYF.

This clonotype showed up just a few times. This chain joins TRBV24-1 and TRBJ1-2, with 10 nucleotides matching TRBD1. Unmatched junction bases numbered 3, after V lost 3 bases and J lost 6 bases. The CDR3 covers 14 residues. Germline V gene lookup returns CDR1 KGHDR and CDR2 SFDVKD. The CDR3 here is CATSDLGQGNGYTF. CDR3 DNA sequence: TGTGCCACCAGTGATCTGGGACAGGGGAATGGCTACACCTTC.

In this sample, this clonotype turned up once. The rearrangement uses TRBV29-1 and TRBJ1-2; D is unclear. Trimming pared 3 bases from V and 4 bases from J, leaving 12 bases between. Germline V gene sequence: CDR1 SQVTM, CDR2 ANQGSEA. The CDR3 length is 13 residues. The CDR3 sequence is CSVEPIGGYGYTF. The CDR3 DNA reads TGCAGCGTTGAGCCCATAGGAGGCTATGGCTACACCTTC. The full variable domain, with the rest looked up from reference TRBV29-1 and TRBJ1-2, is SAVISQKPSRDICQRGTSLTIQCQVDSQVTMMFWYRQQPGQSLTLIATANQGSEATYESGFVIDKFPISRPNLTFSTLTVSNMSPEDSSIYLCSVEPIGGYGYTFGSGTRLTVV.

This clonotype showed up just a few times. This chain connects TRBV11-2 to TRBJ2-5; D may be TRBD1 or TRBD2 (5 bases each). The CDR3 has 14 amino acids. Trimming shortened V by 5 bases and J by 1 base, and 11 bases separated the two germline ends. In germline, CDR1 is SGHAT, CDR2 FQNNGV. CDR3 DNA sequence: TGTGCCAGCAGCCAAACGGGGACCCAAGAGACCCAGTACTTC. Translating gives CASSQTGTQETQYF.

The chain uses TRBV29-1 and TRBJ2-3, with 7 nucleotides matching TRBD1. The CDR3 loop spans 12 amino acids. Unmatched junction bases numbered 6, after V lost 7 bases and J lost 5 bases. From germline, CDR1 is SQVTM and CDR2 ANQGSEA. The CDR3 coding sequence is TGCAGCGCTACAACAGGGGAAGATACGCAGTATTTT. Translated, it gives CSATTGEDTQYF.

The genes are TRBV4-1 and TRBJ2-1, with TRBD2 identical over 9 bases. This CDR3 has 20 amino acids. With 0 bases clipped from V and 0 bases from J, the junction kept 12 bases outside the gene matches. The germline V gene encodes CDR1 MGHRA and CDR2 YSYEKL. The CDR3 sequence: CASSQDRNSGSPNSYNEQFF. CDR3 sequence (DNA): TGCGCCAGCAGCCAAGATCGGAATAGCGGGAGCCCAAACTCCTACAATGAGCAGTTCTTC.

In its sample, this clonotype was seen a few times. The chain couples TRBV5-1 to TRBJ2-3; 9 nucleotides align to TRBD1. CDR1 is SGHRS and CDR2 is YFSETQ in the germline V gene. V shed 1 base and J 4 bases; nucleotides not matched to a gene: 7. The CDR3 is 16 residues long. The CDR3, as DNA: TGCGCCAGCAGCTTGAACACAGGGGGCGGTTCAGATACGCAGTATTTT. Its translation is CASSLNTGGGSDTQYF.

The chain is built from TRBV20-1 and TRBJ1-2; TRBD1 aligns across 8 bases. Germline assignment: CDR1 DFQATT and CDR2 SNEGSKA (reference sequence). The CDR3 runs 13 residues. CDR3 sequence: CSADTGGLSGYTF. As DNA, the CDR3 is TGCAGCGCTGATACAGGGGGACTATCTGGCTACACCTTC.

The CDR3: CASNLGTGTHSGANVLTF. The CDR3, as DNA: TGTGCCAGCAACCTAGGGACAGGGACCCACTCTGGGGCCAACGTCCTGACTTTC. The chain combines TRBV7-9 with TRBJ2-6; TRBD1 aligns across 9 bases. Unmatched junction bases numbered 10, after V lost 7 bases and J lost 0 bases. The CDR3 runs 18 residues. Germline CDR1 SEHNR, CDR2 FQNEAQ (reference sequence).

V and J are TRBV20-1 and TRBJ1-6; D ambiguous. V was cut by 4 bases and J by 4 bases, with 14 bases left in between. Germline V gene lookup returns CDR1 DFQATT and CDR2 SNEGSKA (reference sequence). The CDR3 sequence is 15 residues long. The DNA for the CDR3 is TGCAGTGCTATCAGAGGACTGCTGTATAATTCACCCCTCCACTTT. This sequence encodes CSAIRGLLYNSPLHF.